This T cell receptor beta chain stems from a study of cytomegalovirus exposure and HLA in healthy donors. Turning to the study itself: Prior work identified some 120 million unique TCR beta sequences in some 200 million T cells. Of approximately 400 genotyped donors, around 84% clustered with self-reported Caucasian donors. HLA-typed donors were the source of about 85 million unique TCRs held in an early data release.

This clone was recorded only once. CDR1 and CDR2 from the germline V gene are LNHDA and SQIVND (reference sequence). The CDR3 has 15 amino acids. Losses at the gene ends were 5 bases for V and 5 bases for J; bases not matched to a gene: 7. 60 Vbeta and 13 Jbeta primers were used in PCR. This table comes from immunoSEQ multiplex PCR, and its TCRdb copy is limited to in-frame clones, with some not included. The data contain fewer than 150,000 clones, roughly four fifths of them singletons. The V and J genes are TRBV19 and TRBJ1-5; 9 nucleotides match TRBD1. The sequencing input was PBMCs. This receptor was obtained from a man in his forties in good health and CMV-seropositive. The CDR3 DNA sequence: TGTGCCAGTAGTCCAGAGGGACAGGGTTATCAGCCCCAGCATTTT. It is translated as CASSPEGQGYQPQHF.